The subject of this entry is one T cell receptor beta chain. This sample stems from a study of blood T cell repertoires in COVID-19. The CDR3 totals 15 residues. The germline gives CDR1 MNHEY, CDR2 SVGAGI. As processed by the authors: Quantification of nucleated cells was approximated via reference gene primer amplification. The table came from immunoSEQ multiplex PCR; TCRdb's copy has only in-frame clones and leaves some out. V and J calls and clone size come straight from that table; D and trimming were deduced from the DNA. This table has around 150,000 clones, roughly 82% appearing once. Seattle enrolled patients during active infection and tracked them longitudinally.

This TCR came from a woman aged 40 to 50 with COVID-19, enrolled during active disease. The chain combines TRBV6-5 with TRBJ2-1, with D possibly being TRBD2 (5 bases). Material for sequencing was peripheral blood. The CDR3 DNA reads as TGTGCAAGTGATCGGGATGGTAGCTCCTACAATGAGCAGTTCTTC. It translates to CASDRDGSSYNEQFF.